Included here is one T cell receptor (beta chain) sequence, with context. Its specificity is unknown. These data come from a study of T cell responses to AZD1222 COVID-19 vaccine. The protocol was immunoSEQ multiplex PCR, while the TCRdb copy is restricted to in-frame clones and leaves out a portion. The data hold around 100,000 clones, with around nine tenths observed a single time. V lost 2 bases, J lost 1 base, and 12 bases lay in between. CDR1 and CDR2 (germline): MNHNY, SVGAGI (reference sequence). The CDR3 has 16 amino acids. General study points: Recipients of AZD1222 seropositive at baseline numbered only five or six.

The chain has TRBV6-6 and TRBJ2-1; a possible D gene is TRBD2 (6 bases). This sample comprised peripheral blood, obtained on day 0 of AZD1222 vaccination. The origin of this receptor is an adult in good health. CDR3 region: CASSYRDSSSYNEQFF. CDR3 DNA sequence: TGTGCCAGCAGTTACCGGGACTCCTCTTCCTACAATGAGCAGTTCTTC.